A selection of T cell receptor beta chains follows, all from one sample in a study of CD8 T cells in Susac syndrome. One entry per CDR3 protein results from TCRdb running MiXCR on the immunoSEQ multiplex PCR reads. Of more than 130,000 distinct CDR3 sequences listed, nearly 95% are singletons. The sample comprised CD8+ T cells from PBMCs. The receptors originated from a human donor in good health. Both conserved end residues are part of each CDR3. Fields, in order: J gene, V gene, clone size, D gene, CDR3 DNA, CDR3 protein. The D gene is left open where the match is weak. Only part of the rows carry a size: once, few, many, or a class if the clone is expanded.

>TRBJ2-7|TRBV20-1|NA|NA
TGCAGTGCTAGCGGGAACTCCTACGAGCAGTACTTC
CSASGNSYEQYF
>TRBJ2-7|TRBV7-9|NA|NA
TGTGCCAGCAGCTTAGCCGACAGTCCCTACGAGCAGTACTTC
CASSLADSPYEQYF
>TRBJ2-7|TRBV27|NA|NA
TGTGCCAGCAGTTGGGGGACGGGCTCCTACGAGCAGTACTTC
CASSWGTGSYEQYF
>TRBJ2-7|TRBV4-3|NA|NA
TGCGCCAGCAGCCAAGATTGGGCGGGGAGCTCCTACGAGCAGTACTTC
CASSQDWAGSSYEQYF
>TRBJ2-3|TRBV28|NA|NA
TGTGCCAGCAGTTCAATGTGGGGCTTAAGCGCAGATACGCAGTATTTT
CASSSMWGLSADTQYF
>TRBJ2-5|TRBV20-1|NA|NA
TGCAGTGCTCTTACTATGCAAGAGACCCAGTACTTC
CSALTMQETQYF
>TRBJ2-3|TRBV24-1|NA|TRBD2
TGTGCCACCAGTGATTTTCGCGGGACTAGCGGAGATACGCAGTATTTT
CATSDFRGTSGDTQYF
>TRBJ2-3|TRBV11-2|NA|NA
TGTGCCAGCACGGATAGCACAGATACGCAGTATTTT
CASTDSTDTQYF
>TRBJ2-2|TRBV29-1|NA|TRBD2
TGCAGCGTTGAAGATTCGGACAGACTAGCGGGAGAGGAGACCGGGGAGCTGTTTTTT
CSVEDSDRLAGEETGELFF
>TRBJ2-7|TRBV4-2|once|NA
TGTGCCAGCAGCCACCTAGGCGAGCAGTACTTC
CASSHLGEQYF
>TRBJ2-4|TRBV23-1|NA|TRBD1
TGCGCCAGCAGTCAAGGGGGCCGGGACAGAGAAGAAAACATTCAGTACTTC
CASSQGGRDREENIQYF